The 16 T cell receptor beta chains presented below share a single source sample, sequenced in a study of cytomegalovirus exposure and HLA in healthy donors. The primer mix had 60 Vbeta and 13 Jbeta primers. Generated by immunoSEQ multiplex PCR, the TCRdb table keeps only in-frame clones and is missing some. The repertoire holds under 55,000 clones, with about 73% as singletons. The source material was PBMCs. These receptors were taken from a woman aged 25 to 39 in good health and CMV-seronegative.

J is TRBJ1-5 and V is TRBV29-1, with TRBD1 identical over 7 bases. Germline loops: CDR1 SQVTM, CDR2 ANQGSEA. There are 14 residues in the CDR3. The junction had 7 bases not matched to a gene; V was cut back by 7 bases and J by 1 base. The CDR3: CSAAQGGSNQPQHF. DNA for the CDR3: TGCAGCGCCGCGCAGGGGGGAAGCAATCAGCCCCAGCATTTT.

This clone was seen only a few times. In DNA, the CDR3 is TGTGCCAGCAGCTTCCAGGGCGGGGCCCAAGAGACCCAGTACTTC. This encodes CASSFQGGAQETQYF. The V call is TRBV5-6, the J call TRBJ2-5; weak D call: TRBD2 (6 bases). This CDR3 has 15 residues. Germline CDR1 is SGHDT and CDR2 is YYEEEE. V lost 2 bases and J 1 base, leaving 12 bases between the germline ends.

This clone turned up a few times. The V gene is TRBV7-2, the J gene TRBJ2-7; D is uncertain. This CDR3 has 14 residues. V lost 1 base and J lost 5, with 12 bases in between. CDR1 is SGHTA and CDR2 is FQGNSA in the germline V gene. DNA for the CDR3: TGTGCCAGCAGCTTAGGGCTTGCCGTTAACGAGCAGTACTTC. Amino acids: CASSLGLAVNEQYF.

The V call is TRBV27, the J call TRBJ2-7, with 9 bases matching TRBD2. CDR1 is MNHEY and CDR2 is SMNVEV in the germline V gene (reference sequence). This CDR3 comprises 15 residues. V was pared by 6 bases and J by 4 bases, with 10 bases of the junction left unmatched. The CDR3 DNA reads TGTGCCAGCAGCGACGCCGGGACTAGCTTGTACGAGCAGTACTTC. Translated: CASSDAGTSLYEQYF.

This chain links TRBV27 with TRBJ2-7, with D perhaps matching TRBD1 (6 bases). Between the trimmed V and J ends, which lost 10 bases and 3 bases, there was a span of 13 bases. The length of the CDR3 is 12 residues. CDR1 is MNHEY, CDR2 SMNVEV, per germline (reference sequence). The CDR3 nucleotides are TGTGCCATCACAGGGATTTTCTACGAGCAGTACTTC. Translation gives CAITGIFYEQYF.

The chain carries TRBV4-1 and TRBJ2-7, with 8 bases aligning to TRBD1. This CDR3 is 13 amino acids long. Germline V gene sequence: CDR1 MGHRA, CDR2 YSYEKL. The J segment lost 2 bases and the V segment lost 3 bases, leaving 0 bases of the junction unmatched. CDR3 bases: TGCGCCAGCAGCCAGGGACAGGCCTACGAGCAGTACTTC. Amino acid sequence: CASSQGQAYEQYF.

The chain is built from TRBV2 and TRBJ2-7; maybe TRBD1 (6 bases). There are 12 residues in the CDR3. Germline V gene data show CDR1 as SNHLY and CDR2 as FYNNEI. With 4 bases removed from V and 4 bases from J, the gap between germline ends came to 8 bases. Here the CDR3 DNA reads TGTGCCAGCAGTGGACAGGAGTACGAGCAGTACTTC. Translation: CASSGQEYEQYF.

The rearrangement uses TRBV5-1 and TRBJ2-5; maybe TRBD2 (6 bases). The V gene's germline CDR1 is SGHRS and CDR2 YFSETQ. The CDR3 length is 14 residues. With 4 bases removed from V and 5 bases from J, the gap between germline ends came to 15 bases. The CDR3 region has the DNA TGCGCCAGCAGCGACCTAACGGGAGTTGAGACCCAGTACTTC. The encoded protein is CASSDLTGVETQYF.

V gene TRBV28 combines with J gene TRBJ2-7, with TRBD1 as a possible D gene (7 bases). The V and J ends lost 8 bases and 3 bases respectively, with 17 bases between them. The CDR3 is 14 amino acids. CDR1 and CDR2 from the germline V gene are MDHEN and SYDVKM. CDR3 sequence: CASRLWGDSYEQYF. Written as DNA, the CDR3 is TGTGCCAGCCGCCTCTGGGGGGACAGCTACGAGCAGTACTTC. The whole variable domain, remainder taken from reference TRBV28 and TRBJ2-7, is DVKVTQSSRYLVKRTGEKVFLECVQDMDHENMFWYRQDPGLGLRLIYFSYDVKMKEKGDIPEGYSVSREKKERFSLILESASTNQTSMYLCASRLWGDSYEQYFGPGTRLTVT.

This clone was counted between two and nine times. This chain connects TRBV7-2 to TRBJ1-2; D is possibly TRBD1 (5 bases). The CDR3 extends over 14 amino acids. V was clipped by 2 bases and J by 4 bases, with 11 bases between them. In germline, CDR1 is SGHTA, CDR2 FQGNSA. The CDR3 coding sequence is TGTGCCAGCAGCTTACGGGGGAGTGCCTATGGCTACACCTTC. Its translation is CASSLRGSAYGYTF.

This chain uses TRBV7-8 with TRBJ1-5; 8 nucleotides line up with TRBD1. This CDR3 contains 14 residues. The trim removed 5 bases at V and 5 bases at J, leaving 5 bases unmatched. Germline CDR1 SGHVS, CDR2 FQNEAQ. The CDR3 spells CASSPARGHQPQHF. CDR3 in DNA: TGTGCCAGCAGCCCTGCCAGGGGGCATCAGCCCCAGCATTTT.

The chain couples TRBV5-1 to TRBJ2-7, with D hard to call. Germline loops: CDR1 SGHRS, CDR2 YFSETQ. The CDR3 totals 11 residues. Trimming left V 0 bases short and J 6 bases short, with 4 bases between. CDR3 loop: CASSLDTEQYF. The CDR3 nucleotides read TGCGCCAGCAGCTTGGACACCGAGCAGTACTTC. The entire variable domain, with the rest obtained from reference TRBV5-1 and TRBJ2-7, is as follows: KAGVTQTPRYLIKTRGQQVTLSCSPISGHRSVSWYQQTPGQGLQFLFEYFSETQRNKGNFPGRFSGRQFSNSRSEMNVSTLELGDSALYLCASSLDTEQYFGPGTRLTVT.

This chain uses TRBV5-1 with TRBJ2-7, with a possible D match to TRBD2 (5 bases). The CDR3 is 15 amino acids. Germline CDR1 is SGHRS and CDR2 is YFSETQ. Deletions cut 1 base from V and 7 bases from J, with 18 bases between. The CDR3: CASSLILSSPGEQYF. For the CDR3, the DNA is TGCGCCAGCAGCTTGATCCTTTCCTCCCCGGGGGAGCAGTACTTC.

This CDR3 reads CSVEGLSYGYTF. The DNA for the CDR3 is TGCAGCGTGGAGGGGTTGTCCTATGGCTACACCTTC. This chain links TRBV29-1 with TRBJ1-2; D may be TRBD1 (5 bases). Trimming removed 6 bases at V and 4 bases at J, with 12 bases between. Germline V lookup: CDR1 SQVTM, CDR2 ANQGSEA. The CDR3 is made up of 12 amino acids.

The CDR3 sequence: CASSLERLHGEQYF. CDR3 nucleotide sequence: TGTGCCAGCAGTTTAGAGCGCCTTCACGGGGAGCAGTACTTC. The J gene is TRBJ2-7, the V gene TRBV28, with D hard to call. Germline V gene data show CDR1 as MDHEN and CDR2 as SYDVKM. The CDR3 runs 14 residues. V was pared by 2 bases and J by 7 bases, with 15 bases between.

The rearrangement joins TRBV30 to TRBJ1-4; 10 bases are a match to TRBD1. Germline-derived CDR1 and CDR2 are GTSNPN and SVGIG (reference sequence). Trimming removed 5 bases from V and 4 bases from J; junction bases left unmatched: 16. This CDR3 is 18 amino acids long. DNA of the CDR3: TGTGCCTGGTCAGGGGACAGGGGACCCGCATTTAATAATGAAAAACTGTTTTTT. Protein sequence: CAWSGDRGPAFNNEKLFF.